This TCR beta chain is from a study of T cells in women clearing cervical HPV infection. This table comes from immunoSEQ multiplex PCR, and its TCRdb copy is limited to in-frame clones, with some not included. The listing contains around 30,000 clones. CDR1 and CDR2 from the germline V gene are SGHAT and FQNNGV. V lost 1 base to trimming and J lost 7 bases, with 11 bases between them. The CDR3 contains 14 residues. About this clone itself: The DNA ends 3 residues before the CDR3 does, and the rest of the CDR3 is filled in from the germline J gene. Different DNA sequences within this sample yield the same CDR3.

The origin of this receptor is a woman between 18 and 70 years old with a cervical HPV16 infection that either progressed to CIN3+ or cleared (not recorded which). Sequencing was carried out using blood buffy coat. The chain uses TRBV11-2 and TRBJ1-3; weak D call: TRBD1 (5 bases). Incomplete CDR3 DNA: TGTGCCAGCAGCTTAGCCGGGACTGAGAACACC. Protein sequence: CASSLAGTENT. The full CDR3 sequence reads CASSLAGTENTIYF.